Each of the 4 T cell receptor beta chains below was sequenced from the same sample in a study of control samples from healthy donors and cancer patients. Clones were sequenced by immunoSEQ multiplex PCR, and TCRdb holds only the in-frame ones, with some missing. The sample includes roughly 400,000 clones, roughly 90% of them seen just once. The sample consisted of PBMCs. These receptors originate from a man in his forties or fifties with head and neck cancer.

The CDR3 reads CASSDGDREYEQYF. DNA of the CDR3: TGTGCCAGCAGCGATGGGGACAGGGAGTACGAGCAGTACTTC. V gene TRBV5-7 combines with J gene TRBJ2-7, with 9 nucleotides matching TRBD1. TRBV5-7 carries the ORF label, with uncertain function. CDR3 size: 14 residues. With V trimmed by 4 bases and J by 4 bases, 6 bases remained unmatched.

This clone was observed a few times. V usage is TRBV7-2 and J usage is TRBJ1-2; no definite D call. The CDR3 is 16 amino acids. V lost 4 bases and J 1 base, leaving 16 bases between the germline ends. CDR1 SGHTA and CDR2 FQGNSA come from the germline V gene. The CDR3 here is CASSSTSARLNYGYTF. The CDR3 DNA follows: TGTGCCAGCAGCTCGACATCGGCAAGACTTAACTATGGCTACACCTTC.

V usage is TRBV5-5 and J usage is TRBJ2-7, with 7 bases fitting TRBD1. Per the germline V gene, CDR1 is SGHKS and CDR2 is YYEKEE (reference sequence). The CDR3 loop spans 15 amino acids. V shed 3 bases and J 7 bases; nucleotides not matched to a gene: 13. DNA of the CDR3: TGTGCCAGCAGCTCGAGACAGGGAGAGTCCCCTGAGCAGTACTTC. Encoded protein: CASSSRQGESPEQYF.

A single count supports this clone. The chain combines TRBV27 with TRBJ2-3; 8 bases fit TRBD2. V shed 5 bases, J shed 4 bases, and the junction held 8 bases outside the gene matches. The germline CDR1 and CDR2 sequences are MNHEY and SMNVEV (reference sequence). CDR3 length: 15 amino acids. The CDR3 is CASSPVAGLADTQYF. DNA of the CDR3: TGTGCCAGCAGTCCCGTAGCGGGATTGGCAGATACGCAGTATTTT.